This TCR beta chain was recorded in a study of blood T cell repertoires in COVID-19. On the study more broadly: COVID-19 samples collected from the United States, Italy and Spain covered acute and convalescent phases. T cells, B-cell-depleted T cells, or PBMCs supplied cDNA or gDNA.

The CDR3 spans 15 residues. CDR1 and CDR2 (germline): LGHDT, YNNKEL (reference sequence). With 4 bases clipped from V and 3 bases from J, the junction kept 9 bases outside the gene matches. Authors' processing steps: Nucleated cell number was recorded as an estimate derived from reference gene primer amplification. Measured with immunoSEQ multiplex PCR; TCRdb has only the in-frame clones, and not every one. Clone size and the V and J calls come from that table; the DNA yielded D and trimming. In the table there are about 230,000 clones, around four fifths of which are singletons. This sequence originates from a woman between 65 and 79 years old with active or convalescent COVID-19. The chain links TRBV3-1 (or the pseudogene TRBV3-2) to TRBJ2-7; 7 bases match TRBD2. Specimen: peripheral blood. Here the CDR3 DNA reads TGTGCCAGCAGCCCCCTGAGCGGGGCACACTACGAGCAGTACTTC. Its translation: CASSPLSGAHYEQYF.